A single sample gave rise to the 19 T cell receptor beta chains below, sequenced in a study of T-cell memory formation after mild COVID-19. TCRdb itself ran the 5' RACE reads through MiXCR, one entry per CDR3 protein. The repertoire has 500,000 to 650,000 distinct CDR3 sequences, roughly 22% of them found once; the top ten carry under 8.5%. Sequenced: PBMCs or a T cell subset sorted from them (not recorded which). The origin of the receptors is an adult woman who had mild COVID-19 (a few samples of this study predate the infection). Cell type and time point are not known.

This clonotype was observed a handful of times. This chain links TRBV27 with TRBJ2-7, with D possibly called TRBD1 or TRBD2 (5 bases each). The ends were cut back, 2 bases at V and 5 bases at J, with 13 bases in the middle. Germline V gene data show CDR1 as MNHEY and CDR2 as SMNVEV (reference sequence). There are 14 residues in the CDR3. CDR3 amino acids: CASSLQVRGDEQYF. DNA for the CDR3: TGTGCCAGCAGTTTACAGGTCCGAGGGGACGAGCAGTACTTC.

The chain carries TRBV5-1 and TRBJ2-5, with D unclear. From germline, CDR1 is SGHRS and CDR2 YFSETQ. The CDR3 consists of 13 residues. V was pared by 4 bases and J by 4 bases, with 11 bases between. CDR3 nucleotide sequence: TGCGCCAGCAGCCCGGACGGTGGAGAGACCCAGTACTTC. Protein product: CASSPDGGETQYF.

The chain uses TRBV14 and TRBJ1-4, with 7 nucleotides matching TRBD1. There are 14 residues in the CDR3. CDR1 and CDR2 (germline): SGHDN, FVKESK. V lost 2 bases, J lost 6 bases, and 3 bases stayed unmatched. The CDR3 sequence: CASSQPGQHEKLFF. Written as DNA, the CDR3 is TGTGCCAGCAGCCAACCGGGACAGCATGAAAAACTGTTTTTT.

This clonotype was observed a few times. The CDR3 spells CASSKGTVGYEQYF. The CDR3 region has the DNA TGTGCCAGCAGCAAAGGTACTGTAGGCTACGAGCAGTACTTC. The chain is built from TRBV2 and TRBJ2-7; D ambiguous. This CDR3 is built from 14 residues. Trimming left V 6 bases short and J 3 bases short, with 15 bases between. The germline gives CDR1 SNHLY, CDR2 FYNNEI.

There are a few counts of this clonotype. This chain links TRBV12-3 or TRBV12-4 with TRBJ1-2; a possible D gene is TRBD1 (6 bases). The CDR3 runs 12 residues. V lost 8 bases, J lost 5 bases, and 12 bases lay in between. This CDR3 is CASANRDYGYTF. As DNA, the CDR3 is TGTGCCAGCGCCAACAGGGATTATGGCTACACCTTC.

This clonotype was seen once. The chain links TRBV3-1 to TRBJ2-1, with D perhaps TRBD2 (5 bases). Germline CDR1 LGHDT, CDR2 YNNKEL (reference sequence). The CDR3 sequence is 17 residues long. V gave up 1 base and J gave up 9 bases, with 22 bases separating them. The CDR3 reads CASSQAILGWERGEQFF. The CDR3 DNA sequence: TGTGCCAGCAGCCAAGCAATCCTGGGGTGGGAACGGGGTGAGCAGTTCTTC.

This clonotype was counted a few times. This chain joins TRBV30 and TRBJ1-5; 11 positions agree with TRBD1. The junction had 15 bases not matched to a gene; V was cut back by 5 bases and J by 0 bases. Germline V CDR1 and CDR2: GTSNPN, SVGIG (reference sequence). This CDR3 has 19 amino acids. The CDR3 DNA follows: TGTGCCTGGGGAAACTCCGGGACAGGGGGTTTCTTTAGCAATCAGCCCCAGCATTTT. It encodes CAWGNSGTGGFFSNQPQHF.

This clonotype was observed a handful of times. The chain employs TRBV18 and TRBJ1-5; TRBD1 matches 11 bases. The germline CDR1 and CDR2 sequences are KGHSH and LQKENI. The CDR3 contains 14 residues. V trimming: 5 bases; J trimming: 6 bases; junction bases outside the gene matches: 3. Written as DNA, the CDR3 is TGTGCCAGCTCAGGACAGGGGGCCGGTCAGCCCCAGCATTTT. The encoded protein is CASSGQGAGQPQHF.

There are a few counts of this clonotype. The chain couples TRBV30 to TRBJ1-5, with D possibly matching TRBD1 (6 bases). The length of the CDR3 is 13 residues. Per germline, CDR1 GTSNPN and CDR2 SVGIG (reference sequence). V lost 5 bases to trimming and J lost 4 bases, with 12 bases between them. CDR3 in amino acids: CAWSIQGNQPQHF. In DNA, the CDR3 is TGTGCCTGGTCTATACAGGGAAATCAGCCCCAGCATTTT.

This chain links TRBV29-1 with TRBJ2-7; unclear D gene. This CDR3 has 14 residues. Germline V lookup: CDR1 SQVTM, CDR2 ANQGSEA. The V end was cut by 6 bases, the J end by 3 bases, with 18 bases between. This CDR3 reads CSVITPPDVYEQYF. The CDR3 region has the DNA TGCAGCGTCATCACCCCTCCGGACGTCTACGAGCAGTACTTC.

Only a few counts were recorded for this clonotype. This chain joins TRBV7-9 and TRBJ2-6; a weak D match, TRBD2 (5 bases). The CDR3 extends over 14 amino acids. The V end was cut by 8 bases, the J end by 2 bases, with 10 bases between. Germline values: CDR1 SEHNR, CDR2 FQNEAQ (reference sequence). The CDR3 sequence: CASRRVAGANVLTF. The CDR3 nucleotides read TGTGCCAGCCGGCGGGTGGCTGGGGCCAACGTCCTGACTTTC.

This clonotype has a handful of counts. The junction departs from germline at one end; a sequencing error may be responsible. The V gene is TRBV12-3 or TRBV12-4, the J gene TRBJ2-1, with a tentative D call TRBD2 (6 bases). The CDR3 runs 12 residues. The CDR3 bases are TGTTCGATCTGGGGGGAGGACAATGAGAAGTTCTTC. Translating it yields CSIWGEDNEKFF.

J is TRBJ2-2 and V is TRBV15; D is undetermined. CDR3 size: 14 residues. Germline CDR1 reads LNHNV; CDR2 reads YYDKDF (reference sequence). Trimming took 0 bases from V and 6 from J, leaving 8 bases between them. CDR3 in DNA: TGTGCCACCAGCAGAGATTTGGGCCCCGGGGAGCTGTTTTTT. Translating it yields CATSRDLGPGELFF.

This chain connects TRBV7-3 to TRBJ2-3; D may be TRBD2 (5 bases). Per germline, CDR1 SGHTA and CDR2 FQGTGA. The CDR3 loop spans 15 amino acids. Trimming removed 1 base at V and 2 bases at J, with 10 bases between. The CDR3 nucleotides read TGTGCCAGCAGCTTAAACGGGGTCCTCACAGATACGCAGTATTTT. Its translation: CASSLNGVLTDTQYF.

This clonotype was observed many times. The chain recombines TRBV4-3 with TRBJ2-1; a weak D match, TRBD1 (6 bases). V was pared by 4 bases and J by 4 bases, with 20 bases between. The CDR3 sequence is 17 residues long. Germline lookup yields CDR1 LGHNA and CDR2 YSLEER. The CDR3 sequence: CASSPFMDSEPYNEQFF. The CDR3 nucleotides read TGCGCCAGCAGCCCCTTCATGGACAGCGAACCTTACAATGAGCAGTTCTTC.

This clonotype occurred many times. The rearrangement joins TRBV5-1 to TRBJ2-1; D may match TRBD1 or TRBD2 (5 bases each). Trimming removed 0 bases at V and 11 bases at J, with 12 bases between. The CDR3 is 13 residues long. Germline V lookup: CDR1 SGHRS, CDR2 YFSETQ. CDR3 nucleotides: TGCGCCAGCAGCTTGGGAGGGGAAACACAGCAGTTCTTC. Its protein is CASSLGGETQQFF. Together with reference TRBV5-1 and TRBJ2-1, the CDR3 gives the full variable domain: KAGVTQTPRYLIKTRGQQVTLSCSPISGHRSVSWYQQTPGQGLQFLFEYFSETQRNKGNFPGRFSGRQFSNSRSEMNVSTLELGDSALYLCASSLGGETQQFFGPGTRLTVL.

This clonotype was seen more than once but under ten times. This sequence joins TRBV12-3 or TRBV12-4 and TRBJ2-2, with 11 nucleotides matching TRBD1. V gave up 5 bases and J gave up 6 bases; unmatched junction bases: 8. The CDR3 is made up of 16 amino acids. In nucleotides, the CDR3 is TGTGCCAGCAGTACTGGACAGGGGGCGATCGCCGGGGAGCTGTTTTTT. Protein: CASSTGQGAIAGELFF.

This chain uses TRBV29-1 with TRBJ1-1; 10 positions agree with TRBD1. V trimming: 3 bases; J trimming: 11 bases; junction bases outside the gene matches: 6. This CDR3 region has 12 residues. Germline V CDR1 and CDR2: SQVTM, ANQGSEA. DNA of the CDR3: TGCAGCGTTGACCAGGACAGGGGGAAGGCTTTCTTT. It yields the protein CSVDQDRGKAFF. Drawing the rest from reference TRBV29-1 and TRBJ1-1, the complete variable domain is SAVISQKPSRDICQRGTSLTIQCQVDSQVTMMFWYRQQPGQSLTLIATANQGSEATYESGFVIDKFPISRPNLTFSTLTVSNMSPEDSSIYLCSVDQDRGKAFFGQGTRLTVV.

In its sample, this clonotype was seen many times. This chain connects TRBV7-7 to TRBJ2-3; 14 bases are shared with TRBD2. V trimming: 4 bases; J trimming: 5 bases; junction bases outside the gene matches: 2. Per the germline V gene, CDR1 is SSHAT and CDR2 is FNYEAQ (reference sequence). The CDR3 runs to 15 residues. In DNA form, the CDR3 reads TGTGCCAGCAGCTCCGGACTAGCGGGGGGAGATACGCAGTATTTT. Protein sequence: CASSSGLAGGDTQYF.